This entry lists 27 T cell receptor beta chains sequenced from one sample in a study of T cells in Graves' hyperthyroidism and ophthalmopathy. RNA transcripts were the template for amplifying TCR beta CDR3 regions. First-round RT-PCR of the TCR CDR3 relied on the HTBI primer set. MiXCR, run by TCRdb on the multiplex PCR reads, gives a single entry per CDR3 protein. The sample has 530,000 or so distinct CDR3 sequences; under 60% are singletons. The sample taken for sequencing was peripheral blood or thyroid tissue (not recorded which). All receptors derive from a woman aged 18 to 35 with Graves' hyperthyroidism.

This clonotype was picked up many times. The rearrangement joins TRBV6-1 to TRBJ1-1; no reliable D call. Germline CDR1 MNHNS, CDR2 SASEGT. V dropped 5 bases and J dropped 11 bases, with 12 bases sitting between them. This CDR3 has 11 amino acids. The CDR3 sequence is CASSIPTFAFF. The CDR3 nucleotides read TGTGCCAGCAGTATCCCGACGTTTGCTTTCTTT.

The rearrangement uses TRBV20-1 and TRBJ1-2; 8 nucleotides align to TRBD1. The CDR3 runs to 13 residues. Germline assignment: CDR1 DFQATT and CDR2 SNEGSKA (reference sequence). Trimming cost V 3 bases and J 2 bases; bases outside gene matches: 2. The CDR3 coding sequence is TGCAGTGCTAGGGACAGGGCCAACTATGGCTACACCTTC. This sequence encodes CSARDRANYGYTF.

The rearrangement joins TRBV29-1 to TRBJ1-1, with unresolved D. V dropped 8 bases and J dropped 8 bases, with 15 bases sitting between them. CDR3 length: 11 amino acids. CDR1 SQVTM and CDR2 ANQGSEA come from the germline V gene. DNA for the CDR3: TGCAGCACATACCAGGTCACCGAAGCTTTCTTT. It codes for CSTYQVTEAFF.

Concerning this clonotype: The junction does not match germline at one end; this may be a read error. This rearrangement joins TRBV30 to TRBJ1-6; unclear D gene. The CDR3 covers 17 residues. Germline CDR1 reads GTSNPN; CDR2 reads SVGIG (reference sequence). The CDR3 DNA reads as TGTGCCTGGACCCCACGCCTGATAAGCTCCTATAGTTCACCCCTCCACTTT. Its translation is CAWTPRLISSYSSPLHF.

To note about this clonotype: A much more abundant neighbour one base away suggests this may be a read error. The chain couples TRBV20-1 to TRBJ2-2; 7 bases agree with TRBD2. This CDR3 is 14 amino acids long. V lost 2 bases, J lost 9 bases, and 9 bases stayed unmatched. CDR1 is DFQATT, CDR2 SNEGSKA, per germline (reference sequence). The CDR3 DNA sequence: TGCAGTGCTAGAATGGGGTCTAGCGGCTGGGAGCTGTTTTTT. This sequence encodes CSARMGSSGWELFF.

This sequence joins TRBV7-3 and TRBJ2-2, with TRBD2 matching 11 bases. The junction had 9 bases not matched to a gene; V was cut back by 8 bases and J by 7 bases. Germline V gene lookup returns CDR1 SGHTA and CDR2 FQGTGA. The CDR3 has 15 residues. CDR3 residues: CASQMTSGTGGELFF. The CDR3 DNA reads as TGTGCCAGCCAAATGACTAGCGGGACGGGCGGGGAGCTGTTTTTT.

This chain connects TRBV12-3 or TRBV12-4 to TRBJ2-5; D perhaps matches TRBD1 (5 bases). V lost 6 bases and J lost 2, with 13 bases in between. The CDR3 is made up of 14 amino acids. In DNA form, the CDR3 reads TGTGCCAGCAGCCCCTGGAAGGGGCAAGAGACCCAGTACTTC. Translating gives CASSPWKGQETQYF.

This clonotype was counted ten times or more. CDR3 in amino acids: CASSQDLYEQYF. Here the CDR3 DNA reads TGTGCCAGCAGCCAGGACCTCTACGAGCAGTACTTC. The chain uses TRBV3-1 and TRBJ2-7; D remains ambiguous. Trimming cost V 3 bases and J 3 bases, with 6 bases left between them. There are 12 residues in the CDR3. The V gene's germline CDR1 is LGHDT and CDR2 YNNKEL (reference sequence).

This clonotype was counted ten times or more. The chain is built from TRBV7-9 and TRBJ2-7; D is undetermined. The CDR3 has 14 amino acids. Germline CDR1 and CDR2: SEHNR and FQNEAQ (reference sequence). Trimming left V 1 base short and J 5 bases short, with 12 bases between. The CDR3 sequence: CASSLVPGRNEQYF. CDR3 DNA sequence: TGTGCCAGCAGCTTAGTCCCAGGTAGGAACGAGCAGTACTTC.

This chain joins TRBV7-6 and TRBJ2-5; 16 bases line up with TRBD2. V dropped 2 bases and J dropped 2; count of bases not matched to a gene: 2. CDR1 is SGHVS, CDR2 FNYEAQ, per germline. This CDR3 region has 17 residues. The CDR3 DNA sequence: TGTGCCAGCAGCTTAACGGGACTAGCGGGAGGGCAAGAGACCCAGTACTTC. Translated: CASSLTGLAGGQETQYF. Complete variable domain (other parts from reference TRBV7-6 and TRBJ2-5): GAGVSQSPRYKVTKRGQDVALRCDPISGHVSLYWYRQALGQGPEFLTYFNYEAQQDKSGLPNDRFSAERPEGSISTLTIQRTEQRDSAMYRCASSLTGLAGGQETQYFGPGTRLLVL.

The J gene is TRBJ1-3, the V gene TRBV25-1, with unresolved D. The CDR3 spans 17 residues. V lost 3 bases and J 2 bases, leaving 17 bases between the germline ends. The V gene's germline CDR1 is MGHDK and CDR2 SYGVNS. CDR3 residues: CASSDADRATTGNTIYF. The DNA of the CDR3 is TGTGCCAGCAGTGACGCAGACCGGGCGACAACTGGAAACACCATATATTTT. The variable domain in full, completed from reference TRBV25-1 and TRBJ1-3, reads EADIYQTPRYLVIGTGKKITLECSQTMGHDKMYWYQQDPGMELHLIHYSYGVNSTEKGDLSSESTVSRIRTEHFPLTLESARPSHTSQYLCASSDADRATTGNTIYFGEGSWLTVV.

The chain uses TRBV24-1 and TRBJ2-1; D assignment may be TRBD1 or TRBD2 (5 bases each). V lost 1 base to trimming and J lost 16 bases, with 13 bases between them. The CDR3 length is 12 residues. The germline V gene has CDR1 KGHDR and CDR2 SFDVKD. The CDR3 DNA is TGTGCCACCAGTGATTTCGGGACCGGGAAATTCTTC. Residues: CATSDFGTGKFF.

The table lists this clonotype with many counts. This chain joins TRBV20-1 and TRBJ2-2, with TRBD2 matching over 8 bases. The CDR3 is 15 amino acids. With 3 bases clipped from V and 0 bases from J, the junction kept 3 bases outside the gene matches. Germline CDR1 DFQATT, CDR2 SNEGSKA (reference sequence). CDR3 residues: CSASGSGANTGELFF. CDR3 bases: TGCAGTGCTAGTGGTAGCGGGGCGAACACCGGGGAGCTGTTTTTT.

CDR3 in amino acids: CASSRTTGGQPQHF. Written as DNA, the CDR3 is TGTGCCAGCAGCAGAACAACAGGGGGACAGCCCCAGCATTTT. The chain links TRBV6-5 to TRBJ1-5; 8 nucleotides agree with TRBD1. Germline trimming cut 6 bases from V and 7 bases from J; bases unmatched to any gene: 8. From germline, CDR1 is MNHEY and CDR2 SVGAGI. This CDR3 has 14 residues.

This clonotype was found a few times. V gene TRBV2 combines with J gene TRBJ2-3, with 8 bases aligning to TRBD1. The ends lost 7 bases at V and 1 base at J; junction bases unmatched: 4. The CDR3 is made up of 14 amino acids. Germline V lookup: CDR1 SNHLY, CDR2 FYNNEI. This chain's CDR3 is CASTQGAGTDTQYF. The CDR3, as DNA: TGTGCCAGCACCCAGGGGGCAGGCACAGATACGCAGTATTTT. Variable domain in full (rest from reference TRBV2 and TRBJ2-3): EPEVTQTPSHQVTQMGQEVILRCVPISNHLYFYWYRQILGQKVEFLVSFYNNEISEKSEIFDDQFSVERPDGSNFTLKIRSTKLEDSAMYFCASTQGAGTDTQYFGPGTRLTVL.

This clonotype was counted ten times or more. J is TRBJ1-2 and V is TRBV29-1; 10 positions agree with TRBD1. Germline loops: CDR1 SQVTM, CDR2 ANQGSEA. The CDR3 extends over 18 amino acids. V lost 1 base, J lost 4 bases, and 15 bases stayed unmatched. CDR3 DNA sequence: TGCAGCGTTGAAGGAACCGTGTCGACAGGGGGCGGGTTCTATGGCTACACCTTC. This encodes CSVEGTVSTGGGFYGYTF.

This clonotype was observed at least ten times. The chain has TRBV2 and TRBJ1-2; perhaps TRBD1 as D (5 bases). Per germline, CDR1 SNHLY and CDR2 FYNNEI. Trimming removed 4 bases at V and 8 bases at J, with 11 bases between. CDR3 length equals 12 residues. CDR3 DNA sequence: TGTGCCAGCAGTGGGGGGAGGGAAGGCTACACCTTC. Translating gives CASSGGREGYTF.

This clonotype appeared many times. The CDR3: CASSFPSWFGYGYTF. CDR3 in DNA: TGTGCCAGCAGCTTTCCCAGTTGGTTTGGCTATGGCTACACCTTC. The chain joins TRBV5-8 to TRBJ1-2; unclear D gene. Trimming removed 2 bases from V and 4 bases from J, with 15 bases in between. This CDR3 is 15 amino acids long. The germline CDR1 and CDR2 sequences are SGHTS and YDEGEE.

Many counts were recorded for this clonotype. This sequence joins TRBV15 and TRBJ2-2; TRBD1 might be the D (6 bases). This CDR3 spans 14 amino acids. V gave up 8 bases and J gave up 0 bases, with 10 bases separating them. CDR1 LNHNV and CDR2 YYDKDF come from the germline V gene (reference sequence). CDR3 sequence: CATGGTPNTGELFF. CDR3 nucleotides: TGTGCCACCGGTGGGACACCGAACACCGGGGAGCTGTTTTTT.

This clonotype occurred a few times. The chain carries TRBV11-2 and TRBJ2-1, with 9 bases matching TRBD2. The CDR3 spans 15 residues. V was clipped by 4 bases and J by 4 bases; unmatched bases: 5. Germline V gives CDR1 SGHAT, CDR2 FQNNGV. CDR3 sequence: CASSSSREGYNEQFF. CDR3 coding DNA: TGTGCCAGCAGCTCTTCGCGGGAGGGGTACAATGAGCAGTTCTTC.

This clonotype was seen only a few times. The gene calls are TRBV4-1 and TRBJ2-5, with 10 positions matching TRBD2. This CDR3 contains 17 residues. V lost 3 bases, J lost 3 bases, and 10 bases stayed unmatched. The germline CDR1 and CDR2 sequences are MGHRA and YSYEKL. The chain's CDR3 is CASSQETSGWFEETQYF. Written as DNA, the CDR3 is TGCGCCAGCAGCCAGGAGACTAGCGGGTGGTTTGAAGAGACCCAGTACTTC.

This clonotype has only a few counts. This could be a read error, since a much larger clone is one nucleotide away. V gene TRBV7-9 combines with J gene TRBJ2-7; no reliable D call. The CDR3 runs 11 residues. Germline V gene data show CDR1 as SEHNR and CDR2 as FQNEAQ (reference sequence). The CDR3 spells CASTRSYEQCF. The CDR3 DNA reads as TGTGCCAGCACTCGGAGCTACGAGCAGTGCTTC.

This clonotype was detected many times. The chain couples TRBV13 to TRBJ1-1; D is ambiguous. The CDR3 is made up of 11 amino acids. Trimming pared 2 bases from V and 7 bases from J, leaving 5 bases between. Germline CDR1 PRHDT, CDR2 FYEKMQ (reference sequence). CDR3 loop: CASSLYDEAFF. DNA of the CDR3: TGTGCCAGCAGCTTATATGATGAAGCTTTCTTT.

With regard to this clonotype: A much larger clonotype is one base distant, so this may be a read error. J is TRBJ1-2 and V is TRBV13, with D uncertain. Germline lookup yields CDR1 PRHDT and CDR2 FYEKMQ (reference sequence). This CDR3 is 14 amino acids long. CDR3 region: CAGSQTAGAGGYTF. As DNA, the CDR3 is TGTGCCGGCAGCCAAACAGCGGGCGCCGGAGGCTACACCTTC.

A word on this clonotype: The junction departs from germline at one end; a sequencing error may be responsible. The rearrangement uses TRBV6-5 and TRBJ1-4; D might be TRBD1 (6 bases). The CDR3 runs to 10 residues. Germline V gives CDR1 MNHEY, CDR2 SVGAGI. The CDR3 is CASFGGRLLF. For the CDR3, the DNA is TGTGCCAGTTTTGGGGGCAGACTGCTTTTT.

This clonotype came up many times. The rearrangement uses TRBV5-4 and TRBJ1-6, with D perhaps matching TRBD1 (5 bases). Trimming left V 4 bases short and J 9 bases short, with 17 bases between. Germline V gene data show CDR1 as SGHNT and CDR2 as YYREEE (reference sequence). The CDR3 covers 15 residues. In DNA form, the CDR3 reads TGTGCCAGCAGCCCCACCTGGGGGAATGTTTCACCCCTCCACTTT. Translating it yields CASSPTWGNVSPLHF. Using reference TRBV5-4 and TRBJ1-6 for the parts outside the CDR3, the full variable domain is ETGVTQSPTHLIKTRGQQVTLRCSSQSGHNTVSWYQQALGQGPQFIFQYYREEENGRGNFPPRFSGLQFPNYSSELNVNALELDDSALYLCASSPTWGNVSPLHFGNGTRLTVT.

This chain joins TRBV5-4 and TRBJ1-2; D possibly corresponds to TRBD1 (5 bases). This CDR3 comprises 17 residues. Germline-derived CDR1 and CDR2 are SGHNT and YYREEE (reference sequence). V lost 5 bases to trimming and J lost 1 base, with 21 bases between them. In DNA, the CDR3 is TGTGCCAGCAGTATTGGGACGGCGGTGGGGTATAACTATGGCTACACCTTC. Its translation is CASSIGTAVGYNYGYTF. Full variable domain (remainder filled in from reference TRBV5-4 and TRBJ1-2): ETGVTQSPTHLIKTRGQQVTLRCSSQSGHNTVSWYQQALGQGPQFIFQYYREEENGRGNFPPRFSGLQFPNYSSELNVNALELDDSALYLCASSIGTAVGYNYGYTFGSGTRLTVV.